Described below is a single T cell receptor beta chain sequence and its context. Study processing details: Amplification from reference gene primers served as the basis for estimated nucleated cell counts. Data came from immunoSEQ multiplex PCR; TCRdb stores just in-frame clones and leaves some out. V and J calls plus clone size are reproduced from that table; the DNA served to infer D and trimming. The table lists some 180,000 clones, around 80% of them singletons, with approximately 7.1% in the top ten. The sample comes from a study of blood T cell repertoires in COVID-19. Study in general: Material from acute and convalescent COVID-19 was sourced from the United States, Italy and Spain. Sample material is recorded as cDNA or gDNA derived from T cells, B-cell-depleted T cells, or PBMCs.

Sample: peripheral blood. The sequence was obtained from a human donor in a cohort sampled during active COVID-19.

CDR3 loop: CASSSPVERSYNEQFF. CDR3 bases: TGTGCCAGCAGCTCCCCGGTGGAGAGGTCCTACAATGAGCAGTTCTTC. The chain is built from TRBV7-9 and TRBJ2-1; D remains unclear. V gave up 4 bases and J gave up 1 base, with 14 bases separating them. CDR3 length equals 16 residues. Germline V gene sequence: CDR1 SEHNR, CDR2 FQNEAQ (reference sequence).